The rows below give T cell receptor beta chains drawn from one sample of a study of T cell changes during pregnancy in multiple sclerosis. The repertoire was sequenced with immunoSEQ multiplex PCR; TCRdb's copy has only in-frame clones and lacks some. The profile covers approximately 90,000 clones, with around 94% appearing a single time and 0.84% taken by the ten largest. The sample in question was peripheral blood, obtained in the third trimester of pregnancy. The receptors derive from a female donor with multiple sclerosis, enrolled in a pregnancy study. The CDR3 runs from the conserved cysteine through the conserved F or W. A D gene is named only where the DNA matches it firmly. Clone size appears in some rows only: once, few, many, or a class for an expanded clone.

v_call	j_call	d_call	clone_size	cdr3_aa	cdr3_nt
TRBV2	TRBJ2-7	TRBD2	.	CASAGAGRAYEQYF	TGTGCCAGCGCCGGAGCGGGACGGGCCTACGAGCAGTACTTC
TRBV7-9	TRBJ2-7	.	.	CASSFQGSHEQYF	TGTGCCAGCAGCTTTCAGGGTAGCCACGAGCAGTACTTC
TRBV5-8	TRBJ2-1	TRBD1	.	CASSRDRGRDEQFF	TGTGCCAGCAGCCGGGACAGGGGGCGGGATGAGCAGTTCTTC
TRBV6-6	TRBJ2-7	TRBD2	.	CATTPAGDSYEQYF	TGTGCCACCACACCGGCGGGGGACTCCTACGAGCAGTACTTC
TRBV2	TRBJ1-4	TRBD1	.	CASARQGTATNEKLFF	TGTGCCAGCGCCCGACAGGGGACCGCAACTAATGAAAAACTGTTTTTT
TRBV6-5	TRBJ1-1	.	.	CASSYYDSHTEAFF	TGTGCCAGCAGTTACTACGACAGCCACACTGAAGCTTTCTTT
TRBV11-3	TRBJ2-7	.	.	CASSLGHNYEQYF	TGTGCCAGCAGCTTAGGCCACAACTACGAGCAGTACTTC
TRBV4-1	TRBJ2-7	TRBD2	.	CASSQLRLAGAYEQYF	TGCGCCAGCAGCCAACTGCGCCTAGCGGGAGCCTACGAGCAGTACTTC
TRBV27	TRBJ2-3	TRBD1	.	CATTSGGSITDTQYF	TGTGCCACCACATCAGGGGGTTCTATCACAGATACGCAGTATTTT
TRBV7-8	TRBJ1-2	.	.	CASSFPSQGNGYTF	TGTGCCAGCAGCTTCCCCTCCCAGGGAAATGGCTACACCTTC
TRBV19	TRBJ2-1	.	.	CASSPRPLGTYNEQFF	TGTGCCAGTAGTCCTCGCCCCCTAGGCACCTACAATGAGCAGTTCTTC
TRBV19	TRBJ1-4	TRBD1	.	CASSMGQGINEKLFF	TGTGCCAGTAGTATGGGACAGGGGATTAATGAAAAACTGTTTTTT
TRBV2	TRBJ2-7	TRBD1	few	CASSSGTGTHEQYF	TGTGCCAGCAGCTCCGGGACAGGGACCCACGAGCAGTACTTC
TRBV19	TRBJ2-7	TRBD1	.	CASSLTGDSYEQYF	TGTGCCAGTAGTTTGACCGGGGACAGCTACGAGCAGTACTTC
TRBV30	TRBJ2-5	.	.	CAWVGQNQETQYF	TGTGCCTGGGTAGGACAGAACCAAGAGACCCAGTACTTC
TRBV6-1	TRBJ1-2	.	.	CASSEWAANYGYTF	TGTGCCAGCAGTGAATGGGCAGCTAACTATGGCTACACCTTC
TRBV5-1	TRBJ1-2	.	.	CASSLGSTYGYTF	TGCGCCAGCAGCTTGGGATCGACTTATGGCTACACCTTC
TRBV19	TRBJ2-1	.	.	CASSMGQGINNEQFF	TGTGCCAGTAGTATGGGGCAGGGGATCAACAATGAGCAGTTCTTC
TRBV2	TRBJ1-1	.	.	CASSAWGEGTEAFF	TGTGCCAGCAGTGCCTGGGGGGAGGGGACTGAAGCTTTCTTT
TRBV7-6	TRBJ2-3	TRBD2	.	CASSLRSGGIGTDTQYF	TGTGCCAGCAGCTTACGCTCGGGAGGGATAGGAACAGATACGCAGTATTTT
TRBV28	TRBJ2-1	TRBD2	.	CASTSLAGGSYNEQFF	TGTGCCAGTACGAGCCTGGCGGGGGGCTCCTACAATGAGCAGTTCTTC
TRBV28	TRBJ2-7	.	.	CASSIAGVHYEQYF	TGTGCCAGCAGCATCGCCGGGGTTCATTACGAGCAGTACTTC
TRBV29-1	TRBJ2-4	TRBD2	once	CSVADLGTSGSLAKNIQYF	TGCAGCGTTGCCGACCTCGGGACTAGCGGGTCTCTAGCCAAAAACATTCAGTACTTC
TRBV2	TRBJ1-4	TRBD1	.	CASRADRGNEKLFF	TGTGCCAGCAGGGCTGACAGGGGCAATGAAAAACTGTTTTTT
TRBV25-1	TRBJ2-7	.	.	CASSESQGKRPYEQYF	TGTGCCAGCAGTGAATCCCAGGGGAAGAGGCCCTACGAGCAGTACTTC
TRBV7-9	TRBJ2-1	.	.	CASSLSVPSYNEQFF	TGTGCCAGCAGCCTTAGCGTGCCCTCCTACAATGAGCAGTTCTTC
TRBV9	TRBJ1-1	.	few	CASSYLGKNTEAFF	TGTGCCAGCAGCTACTTGGGCAAGAACACTGAAGCTTTCTTT
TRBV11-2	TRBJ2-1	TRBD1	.	CASSLRGRINEQFF	TGTGCCAGCAGCTTAAGGGGGCGTATCAATGAGCAGTTCTTC
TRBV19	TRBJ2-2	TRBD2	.	CASSPGTSGRGELFF	TGTGCCAGTAGCCCCGGGACTAGCGGGCGAGGGGAGCTGTTTTTT
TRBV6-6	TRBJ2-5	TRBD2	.	CASSYFAGGETQYF	TGTGCCAGCAGTTACTTTGCGGGAGGAGAGACCCAGTACTTC
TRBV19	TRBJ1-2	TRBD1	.	CASSTGTGVGYTF	TGTGCCAGTAGTACCGGGACAGGGGTTGGCTACACCTTC
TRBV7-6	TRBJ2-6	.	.	CASSLRDKISGANVLTF	TGTGCCAGCAGCTTACGGGACAAGATCTCTGGGGCCAACGTCCTGACTTTC
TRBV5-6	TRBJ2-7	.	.	CASSLESGLSSYEQYF	TGTGCCAGCAGCTTGGAATCGGGACTGAGCTCCTACGAGCAGTACTTC
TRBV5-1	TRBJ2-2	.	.	CASSSHSGELFF	TGCGCCAGCAGTTCGCACTCTGGGGAGCTGTTTTTT
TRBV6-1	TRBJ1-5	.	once	CASSGQGRAQHF	TGTGCCAGCAGTGGGCAGGGTCGGGCCCAGCATTTT
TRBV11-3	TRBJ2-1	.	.	CASSFGGLYNEQFF	TGTGCCAGCAGCTTCGGTGGGCTTTACAATGAGCAGTTCTTC
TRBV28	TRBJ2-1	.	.	CASSPGLSLYNEQFF	TGTGCCAGCAGTCCCGGACTTTCTCTATACAATGAGCAGTTCTTC
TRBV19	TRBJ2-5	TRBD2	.	CASSIGLAGSQETQYF	TGTGCCAGTAGTATCGGGCTAGCGGGTTCCCAAGAGACCCAGTACTTC
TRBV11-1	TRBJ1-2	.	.	CASSSYAGLFGYTF	TGTGCCAGCAGCTCTTACGCCGGGTTGTTCGGCTACACCTTC
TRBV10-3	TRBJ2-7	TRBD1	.	CAISSPDRGDEQYF	TGTGCCATCAGTTCTCCGGACAGGGGAGACGAGCAGTACTTC
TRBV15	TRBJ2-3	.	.	CATSRDPYDGGGDTQYF	TGTGCCACCAGCAGAGATCCCTATGACGGAGGAGGAGATACGCAGTATTTT
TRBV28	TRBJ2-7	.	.	CASSPQAGTHEEQYF	TGTGCCAGCAGTCCCCAGGCCGGGACTCATGAGGAGCAGTACTTC
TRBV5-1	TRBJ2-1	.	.	CASSFSFSEQFF	TGCGCCAGCAGCTTTTCGTTTTCCGAGCAGTTCTTC
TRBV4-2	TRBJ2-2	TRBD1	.	CASSLQGPHPTGELFF	TGTGCCAGCAGCCTACAGGGGCCCCACCCCACCGGGGAGCTGTTTTTT
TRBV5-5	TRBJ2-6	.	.	CASSLAPLFSGANVLTF	TGTGCCAGCAGCTTGGCCCCCTTATTCTCTGGGGCCAACGTCCTGACTTTC
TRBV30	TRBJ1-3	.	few	CAWSGVGAQGNTIYF	TGTGCCTGGAGTGGGGTGGGGGCGCAAGGAAACACCATATATTTT
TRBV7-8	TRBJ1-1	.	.	CASSLARGSTEAFF	TGTGCCAGCAGCTTGGCCAGGGGTAGCACTGAAGCTTTCTTT
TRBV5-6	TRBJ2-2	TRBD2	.	CASSFQREYYTGELFF	TGTGCCAGCAGCTTCCAGCGGGAGTATTACACCGGGGAGCTGTTTTTT
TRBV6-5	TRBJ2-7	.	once	CASSYSRAWSSYEQYF	TGTGCCAGCAGTTACTCCCGTGCGTGGAGCTCCTACGAGCAGTACTTC
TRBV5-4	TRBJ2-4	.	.	CASSLGGRAKNIQYF	TGTGCCAGCAGCTTGGGGGGCAGGGCCAAAAACATTCAGTACTTC
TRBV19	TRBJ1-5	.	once	CASSPYSNQPQHF	TGTGCCAGTAGTCCCTATAGCAATCAGCCCCAGCATTTT
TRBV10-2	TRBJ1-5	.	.	CASTGGNQPQHF	TGCGCCAGCACTGGGGGGAATCAGCCCCAGCATTTT
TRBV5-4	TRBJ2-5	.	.	CASSSDSIQETQYF	TGTGCCAGCAGCTCGGACAGCATCCAAGAGACCCAGTACTTC
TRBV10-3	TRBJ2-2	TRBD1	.	CAIRGQGTGELFF	TGTGCCATCAGGGGACAGGGGACCGGGGAGCTGTTTTTT
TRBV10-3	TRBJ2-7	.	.	CAISVGTSYEQYF	TGTGCCATCAGTGTGGGCACCTCCTACGAGCAGTACTTC